The clone carrying this T cell receptor beta chain turned up a few times. As yet, its antigen is unknown. A single record per CDR3 protein comes from TCRdb applying MiXCR to the reads. This table holds about 130,000 distinct CDR3 sequences, approximately 30% found once. Germline CDR1 and CDR2: SGHVS and FQNEAQ. This CDR3 has 14 residues. Unmatched junction bases numbered 11, after V lost 8 bases and J lost 6 bases. The data stem from a study of T cell repertoires in cytomegalovirus infection. The sample in question was CD8+ T cells from cultured PBMCs, obtained from culture after CMV antigen stimulation. V and J are TRBV7-8 and TRBJ1-1; 8 bases are shared with TRBD1. The receptor's source is a human donor in good health (CMV status not recorded). Some clones in this sample may be carry-over from other donors' samples. The CDR3 bases are TGTGCCAGCGGATCCAGGGGGCGAGGGCCTGAAGCTTTCTTT. Translation gives CASGSRGRGPEAFF.